This T cell receptor (beta chain) was obtained from a study of blood T cells in healthy people across ages. In germline, CDR1 is SGHKS, CDR2 YYEKEE (reference sequence). V lost 1 base to trimming and J lost 5 bases; unmatched junction nucleotides: 10. The CDR3 totals 17 residues. General study points: Significant beta diversity loss was already apparent by age approximately 42, declining roughly linearly.

The sample, about 9.2 milliliters of peripheral blood, was drawn from each donor. Total RNA extraction produced at least 5 micrograms (per sample) for the study. A second 7 to 11 cycle PCR used barcoded and J-beta primers. With 12 random nucleotides, a template-switch adaptor tagged each individual cDNA molecule. TCRdb re-called the 5' RACE reads through MiXCR, storing one row per CDR3 protein. The sample records 730,000 or so distinct CDR3 sequences, roughly two fifths being singletons. This clonotype was found many times. The antigen remains undetermined. The TCR originated in a man older than 75 in good health. The chain joins TRBV5-5 to TRBJ2-4, with TRBD2 matching over 9 bases. Sequencing was carried out using blood. Here the CDR3 reads CASSLSLPSGIQNIQYF. The CDR3 DNA reads as TGTGCCAGCAGCTTGAGTCTGCCTAGCGGGATTCAAAACATTCAGTACTTC. Full variable domain (rest looked up from reference TRBV5-5 and TRBJ2-4): DAGVTQSPTHLIKTRGQQVTLRCSPISGHKSVSWYQQVLGQGPQFIFQYYEKEERGRGNFPDRFSARQFPNYSSELNVNALLLGDSALYLCASSLSLPSGIQNIQYFGAGTRLSVL.